This record covers a single T cell receptor (beta chain). The antigen is not known. Template switching added a universal primer site, and cDNA bore unique molecular identifiers. Each CDR3 protein gets one entry after TCRdb re-called the 5' RACE reads with MiXCR. The table lists some 690,000 distinct CDR3 sequences, around 20% of them singletons. V lost 2 bases, J lost 7 bases, and 8 bases lay in between. The CDR3 consists of 12 residues. This specimen comes from a study of identical twins. Study-level findings and limits: Modelling underestimated the level of out-of-frame TCR alpha sharing observed in monozygotic twins.

These sequences were also reported in another study, on T cells expressing NK-cell markers. Per that study: In several experiments, an anti-gamma-delta TCR antibody restricted sorting to alpha-beta TCR T cells.

Sequences were obtained from PBMCs. This rearrangement joins TRBV12-3 or TRBV12-4 to TRBJ1-2; no definite D call. This clonotype was sampled from a woman aged 18-29 years in good health. CDR3 coding DNA: TGTGCCAGCAGTTTAAAGGGTAGTGGCTACACCTTC. As protein: CASSLKGSGYTF.